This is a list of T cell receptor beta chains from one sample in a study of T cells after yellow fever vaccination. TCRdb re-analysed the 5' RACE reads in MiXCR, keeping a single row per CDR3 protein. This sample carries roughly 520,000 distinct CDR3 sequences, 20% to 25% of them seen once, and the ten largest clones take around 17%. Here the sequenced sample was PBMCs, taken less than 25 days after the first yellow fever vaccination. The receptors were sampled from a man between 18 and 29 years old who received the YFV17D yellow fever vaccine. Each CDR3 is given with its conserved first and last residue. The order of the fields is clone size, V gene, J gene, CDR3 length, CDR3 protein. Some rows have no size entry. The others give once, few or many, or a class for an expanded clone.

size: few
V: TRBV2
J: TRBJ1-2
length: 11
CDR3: CASEGGYGYTF

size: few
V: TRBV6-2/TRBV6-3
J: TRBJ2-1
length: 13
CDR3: CASQQTAYNEQFF

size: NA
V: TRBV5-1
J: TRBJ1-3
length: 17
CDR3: CASSTAGTGGSGNTIYF

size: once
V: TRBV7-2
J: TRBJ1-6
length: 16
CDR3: CASSLLRRADNSPLHF

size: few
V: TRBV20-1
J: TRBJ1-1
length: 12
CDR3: CSPIGSNTEAFF

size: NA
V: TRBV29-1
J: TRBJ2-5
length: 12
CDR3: CSVVQGPETQYF

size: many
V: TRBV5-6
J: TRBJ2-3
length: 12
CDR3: CASSFGEDTQYF

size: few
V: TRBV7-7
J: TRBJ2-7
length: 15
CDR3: CASSLGESPPYEQYF

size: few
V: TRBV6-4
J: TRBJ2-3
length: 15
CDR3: CASSEQTSGADTQYF

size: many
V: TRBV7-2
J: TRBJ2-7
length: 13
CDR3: CASSSDRVYEQYF

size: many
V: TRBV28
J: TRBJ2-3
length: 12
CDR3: CASTATEDTQYF

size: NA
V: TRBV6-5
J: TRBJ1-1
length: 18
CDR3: CASSYSMTGTGANTEAFF

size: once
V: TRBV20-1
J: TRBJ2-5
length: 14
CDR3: CSASAPGAIVTQYF

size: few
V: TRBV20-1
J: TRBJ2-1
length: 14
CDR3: CSARLAAFYNEQFF

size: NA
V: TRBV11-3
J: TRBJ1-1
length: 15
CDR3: CASSLAGESNTEAFF

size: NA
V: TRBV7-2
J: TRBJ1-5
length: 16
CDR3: CASSLAGGDSNQPQHF

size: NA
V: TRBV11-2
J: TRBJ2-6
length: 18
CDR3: CASSLGGLASYGANVLTF

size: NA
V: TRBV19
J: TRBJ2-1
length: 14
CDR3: CATGTIEIYNEQFF

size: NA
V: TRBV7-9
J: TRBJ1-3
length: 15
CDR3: CASSSTGFSGNTIYF

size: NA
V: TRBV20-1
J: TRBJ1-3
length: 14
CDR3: CSASRLGSGNTIYF

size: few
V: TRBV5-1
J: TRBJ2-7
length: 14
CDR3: CASSPGLIRWEQYF

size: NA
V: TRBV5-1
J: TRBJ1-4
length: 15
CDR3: CASSATGTGNEKLFF

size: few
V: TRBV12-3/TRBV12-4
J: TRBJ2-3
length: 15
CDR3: CASNLGDRGTDTQYF

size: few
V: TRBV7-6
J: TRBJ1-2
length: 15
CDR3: CASSLAPTGDYGYTF

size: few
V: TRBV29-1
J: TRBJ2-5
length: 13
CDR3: CSTEPAGAGTQYF

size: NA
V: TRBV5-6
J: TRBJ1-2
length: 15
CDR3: CASSSPGQGFHGYTF

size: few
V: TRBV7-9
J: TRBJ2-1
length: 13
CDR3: CASSLLQAREQFF

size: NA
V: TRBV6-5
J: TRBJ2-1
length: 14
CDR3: CASSYLRRYNEQFF

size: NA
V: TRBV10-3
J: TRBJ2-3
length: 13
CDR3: CAIHSGSSDTPYF

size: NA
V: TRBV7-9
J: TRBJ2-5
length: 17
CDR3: CASSLAQRGQGQQTQYF

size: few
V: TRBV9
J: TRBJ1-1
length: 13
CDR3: CASSPTGGSKAFF

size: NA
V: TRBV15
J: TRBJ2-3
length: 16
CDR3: CATSRERISSTDTQYF

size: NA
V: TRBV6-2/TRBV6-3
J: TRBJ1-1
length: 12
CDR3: CASTEDRAEAFF

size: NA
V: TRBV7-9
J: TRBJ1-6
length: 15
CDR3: CASSLAGTTNSPLHF

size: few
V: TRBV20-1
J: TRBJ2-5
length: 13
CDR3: CSAGYNSQETQYF

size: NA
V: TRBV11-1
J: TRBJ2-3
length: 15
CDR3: CASSLFNRATDTQYF

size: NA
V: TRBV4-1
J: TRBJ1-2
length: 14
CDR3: CASSQGPIADGYTF

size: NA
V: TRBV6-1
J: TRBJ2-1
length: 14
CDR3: CASTRLAGDNEQFF

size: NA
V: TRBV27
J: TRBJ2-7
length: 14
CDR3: CASRLGEDVGEQYF

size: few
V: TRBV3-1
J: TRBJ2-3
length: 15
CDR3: CASSRTGDSTDTQYF

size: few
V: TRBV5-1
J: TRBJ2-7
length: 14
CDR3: CASSRDRRTYEQYF